The 19 T cell receptor beta chains reported below all come from one sample, sequenced in a study of technical replicates of blood from a handful of donors. Data came from immunoSEQ multiplex PCR; TCRdb stores just in-frame clones and leaves some out. The profile shows about 97,000 clones, roughly 95% of them singletons. The sequenced sample was T cells isolated from PBMCs. The receptors here all came from a human donor in good health.

V gene TRBV30 combines with J gene TRBJ2-1; D is undetermined. The CDR3 sequence is 16 residues long. The ends were cut back, 0 bases at V and 0 bases at J, with 12 bases in the middle. The germline V gene encodes CDR1 GTSNPN and CDR2 SVGIG (reference sequence). The CDR3 DNA is TGTGCCTGGAGTGTATGGCGGCTGAGCTCCTACAATGAGCAGTTCTTC. This encodes CAWSVWRLSSYNEQFF.

The genes are TRBV9 and TRBJ1-5, with D maybe TRBD1 (6 bases). This CDR3 spans 16 amino acids. Germline CDR1 SGDLS, CDR2 YYNGEE. The V end lost 4 bases, the J end lost 5 bases, and 19 bases lay between the germline ends. The CDR3 region has the DNA TGTGCCAGCAGCTTAGGGGGGGACTTGAGCTATCAGCCCCAGCATTTT. Its protein is CASSLGGDLSYQPQHF. The full variable domain, rest sourced from reference TRBV9 and TRBJ1-5, is DSGVTQTPKHLITATGQRVTLRCSPRSGDLSVYWYQQSLDQGLQFLIQYYNGEERAKGNILERFSAQQFPDLHSELNLSSLELGDSALYFCASSLGGDLSYQPQHFGDGTRLSIL.

The rearrangement links TRBV4-3 to TRBJ2-7; the match to TRBD1 covers 7 bases. V was clipped by 1 base and J by 5 bases; unmatched bases: 5. Per germline, CDR1 LGHNA and CDR2 YSLEER. The CDR3 is 14 residues long. The CDR3 bases are TGCGCCAGCAGCCAAGTTTGGGACAGCAACGAGCAGTACTTC. It yields the protein CASSQVWDSNEQYF.

V and J are TRBV27 and TRBJ2-1; perhaps TRBD1 as D (5 bases). This CDR3 contains 13 residues. V was cut by 6 bases and J by 4 bases, with 10 bases left in between. Germline V CDR1 and CDR2: MNHEY, SMNVEV (reference sequence). The CDR3: CASSLDRYNEQFF. CDR3 coding DNA: TGTGCCAGCAGCCTAGACAGATACAATGAGCAGTTCTTC.

The chain combines TRBV28 with TRBJ2-7, with 7 nucleotides matching TRBD2. Trimming took 5 bases from V and 2 from J; bases not matched to a gene: 9. This CDR3 contains 15 residues. Germline CDR1 MDHEN, CDR2 SYDVKM. This CDR3 is CASSTGLRTPYEQYF. In DNA, the CDR3 is TGTGCCAGCAGTACGGGACTACGTACTCCCTACGAGCAGTACTTC.

This chain uses TRBV5-8 with TRBJ2-7, with D perhaps matching TRBD1 (5 bases). The CDR3 is 12 residues long. Trimming cost V 4 bases and J 8 bases, with 13 bases left between them. The germline gives CDR1 SGHTS, CDR2 YDEGEE. DNA for the CDR3: TGTGCCAGCAGCGCGCAGGGTCCAAAGCAGTACTTC. As protein: CASSAQGPKQYF.

The chain couples TRBV7-9 to TRBJ1-1, with 9 nucleotides matching TRBD1. The CDR3 is 13 residues long. J lost 7 bases, V lost 2 bases, and 2 bases had no gene match. Germline V gives CDR1 SEHNR, CDR2 FQNEAQ (reference sequence). The CDR3: CASSLQGQGEAFF. DNA of the CDR3: TGTGCCAGCAGCTTACAGGGACAGGGTGAAGCTTTCTTT.

V and J are TRBV6-5 and TRBJ2-3; perhaps TRBD2 as D (6 bases). Trimming pared 4 bases from V and 0 bases from J, leaving 11 bases between. The length of the CDR3 is 15 residues. Germline V gene sequence: CDR1 MNHEY, CDR2 SVGAGI. DNA of the CDR3: TGTGCCAGCAGTTCCATCCTAGCGAGCACAGATACGCAGTATTTT. As protein: CASSSILASTDTQYF.

The chain combines TRBV5-5 with TRBJ1-1; 8 nucleotides agree with TRBD1. Germline V lookup: CDR1 SGHKS, CDR2 YYEKEE (reference sequence). V was pared by 2 bases and J by 1 base, with 4 bases of the junction left unmatched. The CDR3 spans 15 residues. CDR3 sequence reads: CASSFGQGGNTEAFF. The CDR3 region has the DNA TGTGCCAGCAGCTTCGGACAGGGAGGGAACACTGAAGCTTTCTTT.

The CDR3 is CASSPGTSAAYEQYF. CDR3 nucleotide sequence: TGTGCCAGCTCACCAGGGACTAGCGCCGCCTACGAGCAGTACTTC. The gene calls are TRBV18 and TRBJ2-7; 10 bases map to TRBD2. The CDR3 consists of 15 residues. J gave up 2 bases and V 2 bases, and 3 bases lay outside the gene matches. CDR1 is KGHSH, CDR2 LQKENI, per germline.

The chain recombines TRBV7-9 with TRBJ2-7; D ambiguous. Germline V gene sequence: CDR1 SEHNR, CDR2 FQNEAQ (reference sequence). The CDR3 loop spans 15 amino acids. V lost 4 bases to trimming and J lost 2 bases, with 15 bases between them. The CDR3, as DNA: TGTGCCAGCAGCTCAGACTCCGAGAGCCCCTACGAGCAGTACTTC. The encoded protein is CASSSDSESPYEQYF.

This chain links TRBV5-6 with TRBJ2-7; D is undetermined. V lost 0 bases to trimming and J lost 3 bases, with 10 bases between them. This CDR3 is 14 amino acids long. Germline lookup yields CDR1 SGHDT and CDR2 YYEEEE. The CDR3 nucleotides are TGTGCCAGCAGCTTGGCCAATCCGCGCTACGAGCAGTACTTC. Translation gives CASSLANPRYEQYF.

The rearrangement uses TRBV7-9 and TRBJ2-7, with D possibly being TRBD2 (5 bases). The CDR3 totals 12 residues. Trimming left V 8 bases short and J 1 base short, with 9 bases between. Germline CDR1 SEHNR, CDR2 FQNEAQ (reference sequence). Here the CDR3 DNA reads TGTGCCAGCCGCCGGGGTTCCTACGAGCAGTACTTC. Amino acid sequence: CASRRGSYEQYF.

The chain uses TRBV4-3 and TRBJ2-3; TRBD2 aligns across 7 bases. V was clipped by 1 base and J by 4 bases; unmatched bases: 8. Per the germline V gene, CDR1 is LGHNA and CDR2 is YSLEER. This CDR3 region has 16 residues. CDR3 in amino acids: CASSQGSAGRSDTQYF. As DNA, the CDR3 is TGCGCCAGCAGCCAAGGATCAGCGGGAAGGTCAGATACGCAGTATTTT.

The chain uses TRBV27 and TRBJ2-2; 8 bases match TRBD1. From germline, CDR1 is MNHEY and CDR2 SMNVEV (reference sequence). This CDR3 has 14 residues. V shed 2 bases and J 5 bases; nucleotides not matched to a gene: 1. CDR3 in amino acids: CASSLNRGTGELFF. CDR3 nucleotide sequence: TGTGCCAGCAGTTTAAACAGGGGGACCGGGGAGCTGTTTTTT.

This chain connects TRBV7-2 to TRBJ1-2; D not resolved. This CDR3 is 13 amino acids long. The V gene's germline CDR1 is SGHTA and CDR2 FQGNSA. V was cut by 0 bases and J by 4 bases, with 6 bases left in between. CDR3: CASSLAQPYGYTF. As DNA, the CDR3 is TGTGCCAGCAGCTTAGCACAACCCTATGGCTACACCTTC.

This chain joins TRBV7-9 and TRBJ2-3; 8 bases agree with TRBD2. Looked up from germline, CDR1 is SEHNR and CDR2 is FQNEAQ (reference sequence). J lost 2 bases, V lost 5 bases, and 6 bases had no gene match. The CDR3 consists of 15 residues. The CDR3 DNA reads as TGTGCCAGCAGCCCGAGCGGGAGAGACACAGATACGCAGTATTTT. As protein: CASSPSGRDTDTQYF.

The chain has TRBV9 and TRBJ2-7; 8 bases are shared with TRBD1. V lost 0 bases, J lost 2 bases, and 4 bases stayed unmatched. Germline V gene lookup returns CDR1 SGDLS and CDR2 YYNGEE. This CDR3 has 15 residues. The CDR3 DNA reads as TGTGCCAGCAGCGTAGGGACAGGGTGGGCCTACGAGCAGTACTTC. Its translation: CASSVGTGWAYEQYF.

The J gene is TRBJ2-1, the V gene TRBV25-1, with TRBD1 identical over 8 bases. The CDR3 loop spans 14 amino acids. Germline trimming cut 4 bases from V and 10 bases from J; bases unmatched to any gene: 9. Germline V gene data show CDR1 as MGHDK and CDR2 as SYGVNS. CDR3 protein: CASSVIETGDEQFF. The CDR3 DNA sequence: TGTGCCAGCAGTGTCATAGAGACAGGGGACGAGCAGTTCTTC.